The rows below give T cell receptor beta chains drawn from one sample of a study of CD8+ T cells in alopecia areata. Clones were read by immunoSEQ multiplex PCR, and TCRdb kept only the in-frame ones, dropping some. Altogether roughly 190,000 clones are present, about three fifths being singletons, with the ten largest covering over 3%. The sequenced sample was CD4+ T cells sorted from blood, obtained at week 4, from a patient treated with tofacitinib. The receptors here all came from a human donor with alopecia areata. Each CDR3 is given with its conserved first and last residue. The D gene is left open where the match is weak. Size values are once, few and many counts, or a class for expanded clones, and some rows have none.

NA	TRBJ2-4	TRBV30	NA	CAWSVRRSQNIQYF	TGTGCCTGGAGTGTACGTCGCTCTCAAAACATTCAGTACTTC
TRBD2	TRBJ2-5	TRBV4-3	once	CASSQRLAGGETQYF	TGCGCCAGCAGCCAGCGACTAGCGGGTGGAGAGACCCAGTACTTC
NA	TRBJ2-1	TRBV29-1	few	CSVVVTLIQDEQFF	TGCAGCGTTGTAGTGACCCTTATTCAGGATGAGCAGTTCTTC
NA	TRBJ2-1	TRBV4-1	NA	CASSQDQGRYNEQFF	TGCGCCAGCAGCCAAGATCAAGGGCGTTACAATGAGCAGTTCTTC
TRBD1	TRBJ1-1	TRBV7-2	once	CASSTRQGRAITEAFF	TGTGCCAGCAGCACACGACAGGGAAGAGCGATTACTGAAGCTTTCTTT
NA	TRBJ2-2	TRBV29-1	NA	CSVGDMGTNTGELFF	TGCAGCGTTGGGGACATGGGAACGAACACCGGGGAGCTGTTTTTT
NA	TRBJ2-1	TRBV5-5	NA	CASSFRYNEQFF	TGTGCCAGCAGCTTCCGTTACAATGAGCAGTTCTTC
NA	TRBJ1-1	TRBV11-2	once	CASSLDMNTEAFF	TGTGCCAGCAGCTTAGATATGAACACTGAAGCTTTCTTT
NA	TRBJ2-6	TRBV5-1	NA	CASSLTVSGANVLTF	TGCGCCAGCAGCTTAACAGTCTCTGGGGCCAACGTCCTGACTTTC
TRBD1	TRBJ1-1	TRBV29-1	NA	CSGCWGQGGTEAFF	TGCAGCGGGTGTTGGGGACAGGGTGGCACTGAAGCTTTCTTT
NA	TRBJ1-2	TRBV27	NA	CASSPSRGNYGYTF	TGTGCCAGCAGTCCCTCAAGGGGGAACTATGGCTACACCTTC
NA	TRBJ2-5	TRBV30	NA	CAFSRRAQETQYF	TGTGCCTTTTCGAGGAGGGCCCAAGAGACCCAGTACTTC
TRBD1	TRBJ1-2	TRBV30	once	CAWSAPGQAGYTF	TGTGCCTGGAGTGCGCCCGGACAGGCCGGCTACACCTTC
TRBD1	TRBJ2-5	TRBV2	NA	CASWTGSPFETQYF	TGTGCCAGCTGGACAGGGAGTCCGTTTGAGACCCAGTACTTC
NA	TRBJ1-2	TRBV25-1	NA	CASSTGYGYTF	TGTGCCAGCAGTACGGGCTATGGCTACACCTTC
NA	TRBJ1-2	TRBV5-4	once	CASSPDRVNYGYTF	TGTGCCAGCAGTCCTGACAGAGTTAACTATGGCTACACCTTC
NA	TRBJ2-4	TRBV6-9	NA	CASSPDGPGTKNIQYF	TGTGCCAGCAGTCCGGACGGTCCGGGGACCAAAAACATTCAGTACTTC
NA	TRBJ2-1	TRBV29-1	NA	CSVGLRKGNEQFF	TGCAGCGTGGGACTCCGAAAGGGGAATGAGCAGTTCTTC
NA	TRBJ1-2	TRBV30	NA	CARSGMGDYGYTF	TGTGCCAGGTCGGGGATGGGGGACTATGGCTACACCTTC
NA	TRBJ2-5	TRBV7-2	once	CASSLQSGLQETQYF	TGTGCCAGCAGCTTGCAGTCGGGACTCCAAGAGACCCAGTACTTC
NA	TRBJ1-1	TRBV30	NA	CAWSVGLKDTEAFF	TGTGCCTGGAGTGTAGGCCTGAAGGACACTGAAGCTTTCTTT
NA	TRBJ2-3	TRBV4-1	NA	CASSQGSTDTQYF	TGCGCCAGCAGCCAAGGGTCGACAGATACGCAGTATTTT
TRBD1	TRBJ1-2	TRBV7-9	few	CASSPRDRHRYGYTF	TGTGCCAGCAGCCCCCGGGACAGACATCGATATGGCTACACCTTC
NA	TRBJ2-5	TRBV20-1	NA	CSARFRQGQYF	TGCAGTGCTAGATTTCGGCAGGGCCAGTACTTC
TRBD1	TRBJ1-1	TRBV29-1	NA	CSVGKGQGVEAFF	TGCAGCGTTGGGAAGGGACAGGGGGTTGAAGCTTTCTTT
NA	TRBJ1-1	TRBV6-5	once	CASSYRQQMNTEAFF	TGTGCCAGCAGTTACAGGCAGCAGATGAACACTGAAGCTTTCTTT
NA	TRBJ2-2	TRBV27	few	CASSLYARVPTGELFF	TGTGCCAGCAGTTTGTACGCCAGGGTACCCACCGGGGAGCTGTTTTTT
TRBD2	TRBJ2-3	TRBV18	few	CASSPPMTSGGPGTQYF	TGTGCCAGCTCACCACCGATGACTAGCGGGGGCCCAGGTACGCAGTATTTT
NA	TRBJ1-1	TRBV10-2	NA	CASSESAPGVETFF	TGCGCCAGCAGTGAGTCGGCCCCAGGGGTGGAAACTTTCTTT
TRBD1	TRBJ2-5	TRBV7-2	few	CASSLETGGRKTQYF	TGTGCCAGCAGCTTAGAAACAGGGGGCAGAAAGACCCAGTACTTC
NA	TRBJ1-6	TRBV30	NA	CAWSWSRVNSPLHF	TGTGCCTGGAGTTGGTCCAGGGTTAATTCACCCCTCCACTTT
NA	TRBJ1-2	TRBV30	NA	CAWSPFDSSYGYTF	TGTGCCTGGAGTCCATTCGACAGCTCCTATGGCTACACCTTC
NA	TRBJ2-3	TRBV27	NA	CASSFRGLGGTDTQYF	TGTGCCAGCAGTTTTCGGGGGCTAGGGGGCACAGATACGCAGTATTTT
TRBD1	TRBJ1-5	TRBV29-1	NA	CSVDRGQGEPQHF	TGCAGCGTTGATCGGGGACAGGGGGAGCCCCAGCATTTT
NA	TRBJ2-5	TRBV18	few	CASSPSQETQYF	TGTGCCAGCTCACCATCGCAAGAGACCCAGTACTTC
TRBD1	TRBJ1-1	TRBV18	NA	CASSPIQGEAEAFF	TGTGCCAGCTCGCCTATCCAGGGGGAGGCTGAAGCTTTCTTT
NA	TRBJ1-1	TRBV29-1	NA	CSGGERGAEAFF	TGCAGCGGAGGGGAAAGGGGCGCTGAAGCTTTCTTT
NA	TRBJ1-2	TRBV28	few	CASSFGGGGDYGYTF	TGTGCCAGCAGTTTTGGAGGCGGGGGCGATTATGGCTACACCTTC
NA	TRBJ1-2	TRBV30	once	CAWSVPGAFGYGYTF	TGTGCCTGGAGTGTCCCCGGGGCCTTTGGCTATGGCTACACCTTC
NA	TRBJ2-7	TRBV2	NA	CASNEGTYEQYF	TGTGCCAGCAACGAGGGGACCTACGAGCAGTACTTC
NA	TRBJ2-2	TRBV5-1	NA	CASNNRGPNTGELFF	TGCGCCAGCAATAATCGAGGGCCGAACACCGGGGAGCTGTTTTTT
NA	TRBJ2-1	TRBV13	few	CASSRRDSDEQFF	TGTGCCAGCAGCCGCCGGGACTCCGATGAGCAGTTCTTC
NA	TRBJ1-2	TRBV25-1	NA	CASSVHRDGYTF	TGTGCCAGCAGCGTCCACAGGGACGGCTACACCTTC
NA	TRBJ1-1	TRBV30	NA	CASSGETTEAFF	TGTGCCTCCTCCGGGGAGACCACTGAAGCTTTCTTT
NA	TRBJ1-5	TRBV30	NA	CAWSISGARQPQHF	TGTGCCTGGAGTATCTCCGGGGCCCGTCAGCCCCAGCATTTT
TRBD1	TRBJ2-7	TRBV7-9	few	CASSPQWTGAPYEQYF	TGTGCCAGCAGCCCCCAATGGACAGGGGCACCCTACGAGCAGTACTTC
TRBD1	TRBJ2-7	TRBV6-5	NA	CAATGLSDEQYF	TGTGCCGCGACAGGGCTGAGCGACGAGCAGTACTTC
NA	TRBJ1-6	TRBV28	once	CASSFANSPLHF	TGTGCCAGCAGTTTCGCGAATTCACCCCTCCACTTT
TRBD1	TRBJ2-5	TRBV6-5	NA	CASSYSRTGGETQYF	TGTGCCAGCAGTTACTCACGGACAGGGGGAGAGACCCAGTACTTC
NA	TRBJ2-3	TRBV25-1	few	CASSDLTDTQYF	TGTGCCAGCAGTGACCTCACAGATACGCAGTATTTT
NA	TRBJ2-2	TRBV5-4	NA	CASSSPTDRNTGELFF	TGTGCCAGCAGCTCTCCTACAGACCGGAACACCGGGGAGCTGTTTTTT
NA	TRBJ1-2	TRBV7-9	many	CASSPGGYYGYTF	TGTGCCAGCAGCCCGGGAGGGTACTATGGCTACACCTTC
TRBD1	TRBJ1-1	TRBV28	NA	CASSETGANTEAFF	TGTGCCAGCAGTGAGACAGGGGCGAACACTGAAGCTTTCTTT
NA	TRBJ2-6	TRBV30	NA	CAWSVSSGANVLTF	TGTGCCTGGAGTGTAAGCTCTGGGGCCAACGTCCTGACTTTC
NA	TRBJ1-2	TRBV6-5	NA	CASSSPAKEGYGYTF	TGTGCCAGCAGTTCCCCGGCCAAAGAAGGCTATGGCTACACCTTC
NA	TRBJ1-1	TRBV29-1	few	CSVEGRRLNTEAFF	TGCAGCGTTGAAGGGCGGCGTTTGAACACTGAAGCTTTCTTT